Following are 2 T cell receptor beta chains from one sample sequenced in a study of cytomegalovirus exposure and HLA in healthy donors. PCR primers comprised 60 Vbeta and 13 Jbeta primers. Only in-frame clones appear in the TCRdb table, and some are missing; sequencing was by immunoSEQ multiplex PCR. This sample yields around 110,000 clones, of which over 60% are seen a single time; 4.8% belongs to the top ten. The sequencing sample was made of PBMCs. Receptors originate from a man under 40 in good health and CMV-seropositive.

The chain carries TRBV11-2 and TRBJ2-7, with no clear D. V lost 1 base to trimming and J lost 3 bases, with 7 bases between them. This CDR3 has 13 residues. Germline-derived CDR1 and CDR2 are SGHAT and FQNNGV. Written as DNA, the CDR3 is TGTGCCAGCAGCTTAGGCATCAGCTACGAGCAGTACTTC. Protein: CASSLGISYEQYF.

The chain carries TRBV9 and TRBJ2-1, with 8 bases matching TRBD2. Germline-derived CDR1 and CDR2 are SGDLS and YYNGEE. The V and J ends lost 4 bases and 5 bases, in that order; junction bases with no gene match: 2. The CDR3 spans 13 residues. In DNA, the CDR3 is TGTGCCAGCAGCCCGGGGGGGAACAATGAGCAGTTCTTC. The encoded protein is CASSPGGNNEQFF.